What follows are 19 T cell receptor beta chains derived from one specimen sequenced in a study of shared clonotypes between healthy human individuals. Generated by immunoSEQ multiplex PCR, the TCRdb table keeps only in-frame clones and is missing some. The sample has some 1.4 million clones, roughly 96% seen once. Material: naive CD4+ T cells sorted from blood. Specified subset: CD45RA+ positively selected. These receptors all come from a man aged 25 to 40 in good health.

This chain connects TRBV7-9 to TRBJ1-5, with TRBD1 identical over 8 bases. V shed 0 bases, J shed 6 bases, and the junction held 10 bases outside the gene matches. The CDR3 length is 17 residues. Germline V gene sequence: CDR1 SEHNR, CDR2 FQNEAQ (reference sequence). CDR3 sequence (DNA): TGTGCCAGCAGCTTAGCGACTAGGACAGGGCGGGGTCAGCCCCAGCATTTT. This codes for CASSLATRTGRGQPQHF.

The V gene is TRBV14, the J gene TRBJ2-3, with 10 bases lining up with TRBD2. Germline V gene sequence: CDR1 SGHDN, CDR2 FVKESK. There are 16 residues in the CDR3. V shed 4 bases, J shed 5 bases, and the junction held 9 bases outside the gene matches. The CDR3 nucleotides read TGTGCCAGCAGCCTTCGAGCGGGAGGGCCGGGAGATACGCAGTATTTT. This gives the protein CASSLRAGGPGDTQYF.

Comments on this clone: The sample contains more than one DNA sequence encoding this CDR3. The chain has TRBV28 and TRBJ2-7, with 9 bases lining up with TRBD1. The trim removed 6 bases at V and 3 bases at J, leaving 6 bases unmatched. The CDR3 is 14 amino acids. Germline V lookup: CDR1 MDHEN, CDR2 SYDVKM. The CDR3 loop reads CASRPPGQGYEQYF. DNA of the CDR3: TGTGCCAGCAGACCCCCGGGACAGGGCTACGAGCAGTACTTC. The entire variable domain, with the rest obtained from reference TRBV28 and TRBJ2-7, is as follows: DVKVTQSSRYLVKRTGEKVFLECVQDMDHENMFWYRQDPGLGLRLIYFSYDVKMKEKGDIPEGYSVSREKKERFSLILESASTNQTSMYLCASRPPGQGYEQYFGPGTRLTVT.

The chain is built from TRBV5-4 and TRBJ2-2, with D possibly matching TRBD1 (5 bases). The V and J ends lost 1 base and 2 bases respectively, with 12 bases between them. This CDR3 contains 16 residues. Per germline, CDR1 SGHNT and CDR2 YYREEE (reference sequence). The CDR3 DNA reads as TGTGCCAGCAGCTTGCCCGGCAGGGCCAACACCGGGGAGCTGTTTTTT. Translating gives CASSLPGRANTGELFF.

The gene calls are TRBV28 and TRBJ2-5; the match to TRBD2 covers 8 bases. CDR1 is MDHEN and CDR2 is SYDVKM in the germline V gene. CDR3 length equals 15 residues. V was clipped by 3 bases and J by 2 bases; unmatched bases: 5. The CDR3 DNA sequence: TGTGCCAGCAGTTTTTGGGCTAGCGGGCAAGAGACCCAGTACTTC. Translation: CASSFWASGQETQYF.

The CDR3 DNA sequence: TGTGCCACCAGCAGAGGTGGATCGGCGGGAGAGTACTTC. This sequence encodes CATSRGGSAGEYF. The rearrangement joins TRBV15 to TRBJ2-7; 7 bases match TRBD2. Trimming took 1 base from V and 11 from J; bases not matched to a gene: 8. The CDR3 consists of 13 residues. Germline V CDR1 and CDR2: LNHNV, YYDKDF (reference sequence).

This rearrangement joins TRBV15 to TRBJ2-3; D gene ambiguous. The CDR3 totals 13 residues. Trimming took 8 bases from V and 4 from J, leaving 13 bases between them. Germline assignment: CDR1 LNHNV and CDR2 YYDKDF (reference sequence). CDR3 bases: TGTGCCACCGCTCCGCGGAACGCAGATACGCAGTATTTT. As protein: CATAPRNADTQYF.

The genes are TRBV5-1 and TRBJ2-7, with 13 positions matching TRBD2. The CDR3 has 16 amino acids. Losses at the gene ends were 4 bases for V and 2 bases for J; bases not matched to a gene: 6. CDR1 and CDR2 (germline): SGHRS, YFSETQ. This CDR3 is CASSGLLAGGPYEQYF. CDR3 coding DNA: TGCGCCAGCAGCGGGTTACTAGCGGGAGGGCCCTACGAGCAGTACTTC.

CDR3 sequence (DNA): TGTGCCAGCAGTTACGGCGCAGGGGCCGGAGCTTTCTTT. It is translated as CASSYGAGAGAFF. The rearrangement uses TRBV6-6 and TRBJ1-1; perhaps TRBD1 as D (6 bases). V lost 2 bases and J lost 10, with 14 bases in between. From germline, CDR1 is MNHNY and CDR2 SVGAGI (reference sequence). The CDR3 covers 13 residues.

The rearrangement links TRBV5-1 to TRBJ2-7, with D maybe TRBD1 (6 bases). The germline gives CDR1 SGHRS, CDR2 YFSETQ. CDR3 length equals 14 residues. Deletions cut 4 bases from V and 2 bases from J, with 13 bases between. The CDR3 loop is CASSPPGAPYEQYF. In nucleotides, the CDR3 is TGCGCCAGCAGCCCCCCAGGGGCCCCCTACGAGCAGTACTTC.

The chain joins TRBV25-1 to TRBJ2-7, with D perhaps being TRBD1 or TRBD2 (5 bases each). The CDR3 spans 15 residues. Trimming left V 0 bases short and J 3 bases short, with 12 bases between. Germline CDR1 MGHDK, CDR2 SYGVNS. The CDR3: CASSEYGTSFYEQYF. CDR3 sequence (DNA): TGTGCCAGCAGTGAATACGGGACGAGTTTCTACGAGCAGTACTTC.

The genes are TRBV10-2 and TRBJ2-1, with unresolved D. CDR3 length equals 13 residues. Between the trimmed V and J ends, which lost 8 bases and 9 bases, there was a span of 17 bases. Germline V gene sequence: CDR1 WSHSY, CDR2 SAAADI. The CDR3 DNA sequence: TGCGCCAGCCCCGCGGCAGCCATGGGTGAGCAGTTCTTC. Translating it yields CASPAAAMGEQFF.

The chain couples TRBV7-9 to TRBJ2-7; D not certain. Germline-derived CDR1 and CDR2 are SEHNR and FQNEAQ (reference sequence). Trimming removed 2 bases at V and 4 bases at J, with 6 bases between. This CDR3 contains 12 residues. The DNA for the CDR3 is TGTGCCAGCAGCTTAAGGCTATACGAGCAGTACTTC. Translation: CASSLRLYEQYF.

The chain carries TRBV13 and TRBJ2-2, with D possibly called TRBD1 or TRBD2 (5 bases each). This CDR3 is 13 amino acids long. The germline V gene has CDR1 PRHDT and CDR2 FYEKMQ (reference sequence). V gave up 2 bases and J gave up 6 bases, with 7 bases separating them. The CDR3 here is CASSLWGSGELFF. CDR3 nucleotides: TGTGCCAGCAGCTTATGGGGGTCCGGGGAGCTGTTTTTT.

This clone was detected only once. J is TRBJ2-2 and V is TRBV2, with D perhaps TRBD2 (5 bases). CDR3 length: 14 amino acids. V lost 6 bases and J 4 bases, leaving 12 bases between the germline ends. Germline CDR1 SNHLY, CDR2 FYNNEI. The CDR3 coding sequence is TGTGCCAGCAGCGCCCGAGGGTTCACCGGGGAGCTGTTTTTT. Its translation: CASSARGFTGELFF. Supplemented by reference TRBV2 and TRBJ2-2, the full variable domain reads EPEVTQTPSHQVTQMGQEVILRCVPISNHLYFYWYRQILGQKVEFLVSFYNNEISEKSEIFDDQFSVERPDGSNFTLKIRSTKLEDSAMYFCASSARGFTGELFFGEGSRLTVL.

CDR3 residues: CASSLASVGRASGANVLTF. The CDR3 DNA sequence: TGCGCCAGCAGCTTGGCCAGTGTCGGGAGGGCCTCTGGGGCCAACGTCCTGACTTTC. The J gene is TRBJ2-6, the V gene TRBV5-1; 8 bases are shared with TRBD2. The CDR3 sequence is 19 residues long. V was clipped by 0 bases and J by 0 bases; unmatched bases: 8. Germline-derived CDR1 and CDR2 are SGHRS and YFSETQ. Variable domain in full (rest from reference TRBV5-1 and TRBJ2-6): KAGVTQTPRYLIKTRGQQVTLSCSPISGHRSVSWYQQTPGQGLQFLFEYFSETQRNKGNFPGRFSGRQFSNSRSEMNVSTLELGDSALYLCASSLASVGRASGANVLTFGAGSRLTVL.

This clone occurred once. This chain uses TRBV2 with TRBJ2-7, with TRBD1 matching over 7 bases. The germline CDR1 and CDR2 sequences are SNHLY and FYNNEI. V shed 0 bases and J 4 bases; nucleotides not matched to a gene: 12. The CDR3 covers 17 residues. CDR3 in amino acids: CASSEAPRRQGRYEQYF. The CDR3 DNA follows: TGTGCCAGCAGTGAAGCTCCCCGTCGACAGGGTCGATACGAGCAGTACTTC.

This chain joins TRBV6-1 and TRBJ2-7; D remains ambiguous. The CDR3 length is 11 residues. The germline V gene has CDR1 MNHNS and CDR2 SASEGT. The V and J ends lost 5 bases and 9 bases respectively, with 11 bases between them. Here the CDR3 reads CASSLGLGQYF. CDR3 DNA: TGTGCCAGCAGTTTGGGCCTGGGGCAGTACTTC.

The chain carries TRBV5-1 and TRBJ2-7, with 8 bases that match TRBD2. This CDR3 has 15 residues. In germline, CDR1 is SGHRS, CDR2 YFSETQ. The ends lost 3 bases at V and 1 base at J; junction bases unmatched: 6. CDR3 sequence: CASSSLAVQSYEQYF. CDR3 sequence (DNA): TGCGCCAGCAGCTCACTAGCGGTTCAATCCTACGAGCAGTACTTC.